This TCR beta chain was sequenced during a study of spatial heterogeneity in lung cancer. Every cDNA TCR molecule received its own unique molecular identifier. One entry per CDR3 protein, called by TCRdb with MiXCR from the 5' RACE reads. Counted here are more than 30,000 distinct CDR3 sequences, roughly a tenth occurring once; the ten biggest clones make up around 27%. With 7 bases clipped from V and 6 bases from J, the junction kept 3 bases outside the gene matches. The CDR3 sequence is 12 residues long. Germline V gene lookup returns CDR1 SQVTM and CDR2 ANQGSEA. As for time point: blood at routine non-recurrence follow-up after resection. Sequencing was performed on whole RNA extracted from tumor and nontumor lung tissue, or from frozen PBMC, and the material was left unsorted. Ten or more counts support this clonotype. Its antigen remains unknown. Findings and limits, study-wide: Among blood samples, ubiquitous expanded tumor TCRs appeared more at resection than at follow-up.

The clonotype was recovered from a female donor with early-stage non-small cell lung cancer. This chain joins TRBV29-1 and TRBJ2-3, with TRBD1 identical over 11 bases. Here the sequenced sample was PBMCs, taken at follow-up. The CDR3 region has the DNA TGCAGCGCCGGACAGGGGGCCGATACGCAGTATTTT. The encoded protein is CSAGQGADTQYF.